The 19 T cell receptor beta chains reported below all come from one sample, sequenced in a study of naive and memory T cell subsets. Whole blood, about 2.5 ml, came from adult healthy volunteers. Blood and skin TCR RNA was reverse transcribed with alpha and beta constant primers. TCRdb analysed the 5' RACE reads with MiXCR anew, one entry per CDR3 protein. The table lists roughly 26,000 distinct CDR3 sequences, under 30% of them singletons, with about 1.8% in the top ten. The receptors stem from a female donor in good health.

This clonotype appeared many times. The V gene is TRBV29-1, the J gene TRBJ2-1; 9 bases line up with TRBD1. Germline V CDR1 and CDR2: SQVTM, ANQGSEA. V gave up 2 bases and J gave up 2 bases; unmatched junction bases: 10. The CDR3 contains 17 residues. Here the CDR3 reads CSVEKSRTGEAYNEQFF. CDR3 DNA: TGCAGCGTTGAAAAGTCTAGGACAGGGGAGGCCTACAATGAGCAGTTCTTC.

This clonotype has more than one count but fewer than ten. The CDR3 loop is CASSVSRSGANVLTF. DNA for the CDR3: TGTGCCAGCAGTGTCTCTCGCTCTGGGGCCAACGTCCTGACTTTC. This chain joins TRBV6-1 and TRBJ2-6; no reliable D call. This CDR3 has 15 residues. Per the germline V gene, CDR1 is MNHNS and CDR2 is SASEGT. V lost 4 bases and J lost 0, with 7 bases in between.

The chain is built from TRBV12-3 or TRBV12-4 and TRBJ1-5, with a tentative D call TRBD1 (5 bases). The CDR3 is 14 amino acids. V shed 6 bases and J shed 4 bases, with 13 bases lying between them. The CDR3 spells CASRLPGLNQPQHF. CDR3 sequence (DNA): TGTGCCAGCAGACTACCGGGACTTAATCAGCCCCAGCATTTT.

This clonotype came up many times. The V call is TRBV6-5, the J call TRBJ2-1; 8 nucleotides agree with TRBD2. Germline assignment: CDR1 MNHEY and CDR2 SVGAGI. This CDR3 spans 17 amino acids. The junction had 10 bases not matched to a gene; V was cut back by 5 bases and J by 1 base. DNA for the CDR3: TGTGCCAGCAGTCCCAATAGCGGGACGGGGTCCTACAATGAGCAGTTCTTC. This codes for CASSPNSGTGSYNEQFF.

The rearrangement uses TRBV10-3 and TRBJ2-1; a weak D match, TRBD1 (6 bases). CDR1 and CDR2 (germline): ENHRY, SYGVKD. V was trimmed by 4 bases and J by 3 bases, leaving 7 bases between them. The CDR3 length is 13 residues. This chain's CDR3 is CAISVDSYNEQFF. The CDR3 DNA is TGTGCCATCAGTGTGGACAGCTACAATGAGCAGTTCTTC.

The V gene is TRBV6-1, the J gene TRBJ1-2; TRBD1 agrees at 8 bases. V was pared by 7 bases and J by 4 bases, with 8 bases of the junction left unmatched. The length of the CDR3 is 14 residues. Germline lookup yields CDR1 MNHNS and CDR2 SASEGT. The chain's CDR3 is CASTQDRVSYGYTF. In DNA, the CDR3 is TGTGCCAGCACCCAGGACAGGGTGAGCTATGGCTACACCTTC.

This clonotype rates as medium-sized. The J gene is TRBJ1-1, the V gene TRBV12-3 or TRBV12-4; D call uncertain. The CDR3 loop spans 14 amino acids. With 6 bases removed from V and 4 bases from J, the gap between germline ends came to 15 bases. CDR3: CASSTFPPGTEAFF. The CDR3 nucleotides read TGTGCCAGCAGCACCTTTCCCCCGGGCACTGAAGCTTTCTTT.

V is TRBV6-5 and J is TRBJ2-1; 10 positions match TRBD2. J lost 0 bases, V lost 2 bases, and 4 bases had no gene match. In germline, CDR1 is MNHEY, CDR2 SVGAGI. This CDR3 comprises 17 residues. CDR3 sequence (DNA): TGTGCCAGCAGTTACCGCCGACTAGCGGGCTCCTACAATGAGCAGTTCTTC. Amino acid sequence: CASSYRRLAGSYNEQFF.

This clonotype was seen many times. This rearrangement joins TRBV14 to TRBJ2-3, with D possibly being TRBD1 or TRBD2 (5 bases each). Trimming removed 8 bases from V and 3 bases from J, with 18 bases in between. CDR3 size: 15 residues. Germline V gene data show CDR1 as SGHDN and CDR2 as FVKESK. The DNA for the CDR3 is TGTGCCAGCGGAACCGGGACCCGGGTTACAGATACGCAGTATTTT. Protein product: CASGTGTRVTDTQYF.

The chain combines TRBV20-1 with TRBJ2-7; D ambiguous. The CDR3 extends over 13 amino acids. The germline CDR1 and CDR2 sequences are DFQATT and SNEGSKA (reference sequence). The V and J ends lost 6 bases and 3 bases respectively, with 15 bases between them. CDR3 in DNA: TGCAGTGCCAACTCAGACAACGGCTACGAGCAGTACTTC. Encoded protein: CSANSDNGYEQYF.

This clonotype was observed many times. This chain links TRBV29-1 with TRBJ1-1; D is unclear. V was trimmed by 6 bases and J by 0 bases, leaving 14 bases between them. The CDR3 has 14 residues. Per germline, CDR1 SQVTM and CDR2 ANQGSEA. The CDR3 DNA is TGCAGCGTGACGCTCATGGTGATGAACACTGAAGCTTTCTTT. Protein sequence: CSVTLMVMNTEAFF.

The chain uses TRBV12-3 or TRBV12-4 and TRBJ1-5; no clear D gene. The ends were cut back, 2 bases at V and 6 bases at J, with 11 bases in the middle. The CDR3 sequence is 14 residues long. For the CDR3, the DNA is TGTGCCAGCAGTTTAATTCTCGGGGTTCAGCCCCAGCATTTT. This sequence encodes CASSLILGVQPQHF.

This clonotype was observed once. CDR3 nucleotide sequence: TGTGCCAGCAGCTTAGAAGGCGGCGGGGGGAGACAAGAGACCCAGTACTTC. This codes for CASSLEGGGGRQETQYF. This rearrangement joins TRBV11-2 to TRBJ2-5; 8 bases agree with TRBD2. Germline values: CDR1 SGHAT, CDR2 FQNNGV. J was trimmed by 2 bases and V by 0 bases; bases with no gene match: 8. This CDR3 has 17 residues.

This clonotype appeared a few times. J is TRBJ1-2 and V is TRBV7-8; a possible D gene is TRBD1 (5 bases). This CDR3 contains 20 residues. CDR1 and CDR2 (germline): SGHVS, FQNEAQ. Deletions cut 0 bases from V and 3 bases from J, with 26 bases between. The CDR3 nucleotides read TGTGCCAGCAGCTTAGCTACAATCGGGGGACCGAAAATAGAGGACTATGGCTACACCTTC. Translating gives CASSLATIGGPKIEDYGYTF.

The rearrangement uses TRBV5-1 and TRBJ2-2; possible D gene TRBD1, 6 bases. Trimming took off 7 bases at V and 1 base at J, with 14 bases between the two ends. Germline-derived CDR1 and CDR2 are SGHRS and YFSETQ. The CDR3 covers 15 residues. The CDR3 bases are TGCGCCAGCGGGCAAGGACAGCAGAACACCGGGGAGCTGTTTTTT. Translated, it gives CASGQGQQNTGELFF.

The DNA of the CDR3 is TGTGCCAGCAGCTTTCGGGGGAGGGCCTTACCCAAAACGACCCAGTACTTC. This sequence encodes CASSFRGRALPKTTQYF. This rearrangement joins TRBV7-8 to TRBJ2-5; 7 bases map to TRBD2. The CDR3 runs 17 residues. With V trimmed by 3 bases and J by 7 bases, 17 bases remained unmatched. Germline assignment: CDR1 SGHVS and CDR2 FQNEAQ. Complete variable domain (other parts from reference TRBV7-8 and TRBJ2-5): GAGVSQSPRYKVAKRGQDVALRCDPISGHVSLFWYQQALGQGPEFLTYFQNEAQLDKSGLPSDRFFAERPEGSVSTLKIQRTQQEDSAVYLCASSFRGRALPKTTQYFGPGTRLLVL.

This clonotype has a handful of counts. The genes are TRBV10-1 and TRBJ2-7, with D possibly called TRBD1 or TRBD2 (6 bases each). This CDR3 is 12 amino acids long. Germline CDR1 reads WNHNN; CDR2 reads SYGVQD (reference sequence). Trimming pared 8 bases from V and 6 bases from J, leaving 14 bases between. The CDR3 protein is CASGGTSSEQYF. The CDR3 DNA sequence: TGCGCCAGCGGAGGGACATCGTCCGAGCAGTACTTC.

The rearrangement links TRBV20-1 to TRBJ1-5; TRBD1 aligns across 8 bases. Germline V gene sequence: CDR1 DFQATT, CDR2 SNEGSKA (reference sequence). This CDR3 region has 15 residues. The junction had 8 bases not matched to a gene; V was cut back by 5 bases and J by 2 bases. The CDR3 nucleotides are TGCAGTGCTCACGTCGGACAGGGCCGCAATCAGCCCCAGCATTTT. Protein product: CSAHVGQGRNQPQHF.

This clonotype showed up many times. The rearrangement joins TRBV11-3 to TRBJ1-1, with 8 bases matching TRBD1. The V and J ends lost 5 bases and 3 bases, in that order; junction bases with no gene match: 2. This CDR3 is 13 amino acids long. Germline lookup yields CDR1 SGHNT and CDR2 YENEEA. CDR3 amino acids: CASSLDRDTEAFF. The CDR3 DNA reads as TGTGCCAGCAGCCTGGACAGGGACACTGAAGCTTTCTTT.